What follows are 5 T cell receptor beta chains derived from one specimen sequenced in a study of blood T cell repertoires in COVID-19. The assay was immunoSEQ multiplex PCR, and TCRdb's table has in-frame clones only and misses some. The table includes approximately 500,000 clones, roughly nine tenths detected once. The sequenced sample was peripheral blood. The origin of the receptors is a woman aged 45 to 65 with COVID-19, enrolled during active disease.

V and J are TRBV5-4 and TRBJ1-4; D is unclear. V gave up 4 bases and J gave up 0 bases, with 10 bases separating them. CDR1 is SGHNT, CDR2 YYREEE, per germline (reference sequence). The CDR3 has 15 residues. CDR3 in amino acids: CASSRGSTTNEKLFF. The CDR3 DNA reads TGTGCCAGCAGCCGAGGGAGTACAACTAATGAAAAACTGTTTTTT.

CDR3 sequence reads: CASSSSTGGEKLFF. The CDR3 DNA reads TGTGCCAGCAGCTCGTCGACAGGGGGCGAAAAACTGTTTTTT. The V and J genes are TRBV5-6 and TRBJ1-4, with 10 bases aligning to TRBD1. The germline V gene encodes CDR1 SGHDT and CDR2 YYEEEE. This CDR3 spans 14 amino acids. With 3 bases clipped from V and 8 bases from J, the junction kept 4 bases outside the gene matches.

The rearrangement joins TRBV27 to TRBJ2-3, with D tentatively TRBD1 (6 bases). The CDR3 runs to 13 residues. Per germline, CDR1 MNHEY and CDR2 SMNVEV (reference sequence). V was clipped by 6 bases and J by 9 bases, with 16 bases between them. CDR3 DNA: TGTGCCAGCAGCCCACGACACACAGGGACGCAGTATTTT. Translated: CASSPRHTGTQYF.

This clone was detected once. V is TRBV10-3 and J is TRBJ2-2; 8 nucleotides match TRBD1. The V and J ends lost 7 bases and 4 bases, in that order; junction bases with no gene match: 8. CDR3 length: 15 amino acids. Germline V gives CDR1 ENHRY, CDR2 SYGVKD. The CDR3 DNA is TGTGCCATCACCTCGGACAGGGCGGGCACCGGGGAGCTGTTTTTT. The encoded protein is CAITSDRAGTGELFF.

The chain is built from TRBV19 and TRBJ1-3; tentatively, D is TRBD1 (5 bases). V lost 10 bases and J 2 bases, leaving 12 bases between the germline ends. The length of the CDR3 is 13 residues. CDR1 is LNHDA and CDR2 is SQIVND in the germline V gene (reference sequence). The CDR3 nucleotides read TGTGCCACCCGGACACAAACTGGAAACACCATATATTTT. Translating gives CATRTQTGNTIYF.